Listed below are T cell receptor beta chains from one sample, sequenced in a study of blood T cell repertoires in COVID-19. Using immunoSEQ multiplex PCR, the repertoire was profiled, and TCRdb retains in-frame clones only, with some absent. This table holds fewer than 250,000 clones, about four fifths found once. What was sequenced was PBMCs or T cells enriched from blood (not recorded which). The source is a woman aged 45-65 years who had been exposed to COVID-19. Both conserved end residues are part of each CDR3. The order of the fields is CDR3 DNA, CDR3 protein, clone size, J gene, D gene, V gene. A D gene is named only where the DNA matches it firmly. Where a row states a size, it is once, few, many or the class of an expanded clone; other rows omit it.

TGTGCCAGCAGTCCGACAGGGGGTTTTGGCTACACCTTC | CASSPTGGFGYTF | - | TRBJ1-2 | TRBD1 | TRBV12-3/TRBV12-4
TGTGCTAGTGGTTTGGATATCTCCTACGAGCAGTACTTC | CASGLDISYEQYF | - | TRBJ2-7 | - | TRBV12-5
TGTGCCAGTAGTATCGGTGTTGCGAACACTGAAGCTTTCTTT | CASSIGVANTEAFF | - | TRBJ1-1 | - | TRBV19
TGCAGTGCCCTAGGGGATGGCTACACCTTC | CSALGDGYTF | - | TRBJ1-2 | - | TRBV20-1
TGTGCCAGCAGTAACATGGGGGGGCTAATGACCGGGGAGCTGTTTTTT | CASSNMGGLMTGELFF | - | TRBJ2-2 | - | TRBV19
TGTGCCAGCAGCCTTACAGGGAAGGGGACTGAAGCTTTCTTT | CASSLTGKGTEAFF | - | TRBJ1-1 | - | TRBV9
TGTGCCAGCAGCCCGCGGATAGGTGGCAGCTCCTACAATGAGCAGTTCTTC | CASSPRIGGSSYNEQFF | - | TRBJ2-1 | - | TRBV27
TGTGCCAGCAGAAGGGACAGTAGAAACACCATATATTTT | CASRRDSRNTIYF | once | TRBJ1-3 | TRBD1 | TRBV6-5
TGTGCCAGCAGTTTAACACGGGGGGACACTGAAGCTTTCTTT | CASSLTRGDTEAFF | - | TRBJ1-1 | - | TRBV6-5
TGTGCCAGCTCACCAGGGGGCATTAACACTGAAGCTTTCTTT | CASSPGGINTEAFF | - | TRBJ1-1 | - | TRBV18
TGTGCCAGCTCATTCGAATGGAGCTATGGCTACACCTTC | CASSFEWSYGYTF | - | TRBJ1-2 | - | TRBV6-5
TGTGCCAGTAGTTGGACAGGCGACTTCAATCAGCCCCAGCATTTT | CASSWTGDFNQPQHF | - | TRBJ1-5 | TRBD1 | TRBV19